A single sample is the source of the 15 T cell receptor beta chains below, sequenced in a study of B cell selection in AIRE deficiency. TCRdb's table, derived via immunoSEQ multiplex PCR, lists solely in-frame clones and lacks some. The sample comprises 20,000 to 25,000 clones, 80% to 95% of which are singletons, and roughly 1.5% rests with the top ten. The regulatory T cell sort gate was CD4+CD25hiCD127low/negative. The sample comprised CD4+CD25+ Tregs sorted from PBMCs. Every receptor here comes from a human donor in good health.

The chain has TRBV9 and TRBJ1-2; 8 bases match TRBD1. CDR1 SGDLS and CDR2 YYNGEE come from the germline V gene. The ends lost 0 bases at V and 6 bases at J; junction bases unmatched: 4. This CDR3 spans 14 amino acids. The CDR3 DNA sequence: TGTGCCAGCAGCGTAGGGCAGGGGGCACATGGCTACACCTTC. Translating gives CASSVGQGAHGYTF.

This clone was picked up one time. This sequence joins TRBV6-1 and TRBJ2-7, with D possibly being TRBD2 (6 bases). V dropped 2 bases and J dropped 6 bases, with 17 bases sitting between them. This CDR3 is built from 15 residues. Germline CDR1 MNHNS, CDR2 SASEGT. In DNA form, the CDR3 reads TGTGCCAGCAGTGAACATATAGCGGAAGGGTCCGAGCAGTACTTC. Translated: CASSEHIAEGSEQYF.

This clone is a singleton in its sample. The chain uses TRBV6-1 and TRBJ1-1; D is unclear. Per germline, CDR1 MNHNS and CDR2 SASEGT. V lost 1 base to trimming and J lost 4 bases, with 7 bases between them. The length of the CDR3 is 13 residues. The CDR3 DNA sequence: TGTGCCAGCAGTGAAGGGCGGATCACTGAAGCTTTCTTT. Translation: CASSEGRITEAFF.

DNA for the CDR3: TGTGCCAGCAGCCCCAGACTAGCGGGAGGGCTTCTCGGGGAGACCCAGTACTTC. It codes for CASSPRLAGGLLGETQYF. V gene TRBV5-6 combines with J gene TRBJ2-5; 14 bases line up with TRBD2. The CDR3 spans 18 residues. CDR1 and CDR2 from the germline V gene are SGHDT and YYEEEE. Germline trimming cut 4 bases from V and 5 bases from J; bases unmatched to any gene: 13.

The V and J genes are TRBV4-1 and TRBJ2-1; D might be TRBD1 (8 bases). This CDR3 spans 18 amino acids. V lost 5 bases, J lost 6 bases, and 26 bases lay in between. CDR1 and CDR2 from the germline V gene are MGHRA and YSYEKL. The CDR3 bases are TGCGCCAGCAGCGCCCGGACAGGGCGGGCAGGGGGGGTCAATGAGCAGTTCTTC. Protein product: CASSARTGRAGGVNEQFF.

The CDR3 nucleotides read TGTGCCAGCTCACCCCGACAGAATGAAAAACTGTTTTTT. This codes for CASSPRQNEKLFF. The V gene is TRBV18, the J gene TRBJ1-4, with a possible D match to TRBD1 (5 bases). CDR3 length: 13 residues. Between the trimmed V and J ends, which lost 3 bases and 5 bases, there was a span of 7 bases. Germline V lookup: CDR1 KGHSH, CDR2 LQKENI.

In its sample, this clone was seen once. The chain has TRBV5-1 and TRBJ2-5, with D unclear. Trimming cost V 4 bases and J 4 bases, with 17 bases left between them. Germline V gives CDR1 SGHRS, CDR2 YFSETQ. The CDR3 sequence is 15 residues long. The CDR3 nucleotides are TGCGCCAGCAGCCCCGTGGACCTACGCCGAGAGACCCAGTACTTC. It is translated as CASSPVDLRRETQYF.

The chain recombines TRBV20-1 with TRBJ2-7; D is unresolved. The CDR3 loop spans 11 amino acids. Germline V CDR1 and CDR2: DFQATT, SNEGSKA (reference sequence). V was clipped by 0 bases and J by 7 bases, with 7 bases between them. The CDR3 loop reads CSARDSGEQYF. The CDR3 DNA reads TGCAGTGCTAGAGATAGTGGGGAGCAGTACTTC.

The chain recombines TRBV6-1 with TRBJ2-1; D gene uncertain. CDR3 length: 15 amino acids. V was shortened by 4 bases and J by 10 bases, with 20 bases between the two germline ends. The germline V gene has CDR1 MNHNS and CDR2 SASEGT. The CDR3 here is CASSAFEATYWEQFF. As DNA, the CDR3 is TGTGCCAGCAGTGCCTTCGAAGCCACCTACTGGGAGCAGTTCTTC.

The chain uses TRBV5-1 and TRBJ2-7, with TRBD2 matching over 7 bases. V shed 0 bases and J 4 bases; nucleotides not matched to a gene: 10. The CDR3 covers 16 residues. Germline V gene data show CDR1 as SGHRS and CDR2 as YFSETQ. Here the CDR3 reads CASSLGPSGGAYEQYF. The CDR3 DNA reads TGCGCCAGCAGCTTGGGCCCTTCGGGAGGTGCGTACGAGCAGTACTTC.

The CDR3 loop reads CSVVLRLTGNYGYTF. The CDR3 DNA reads as TGCAGCGTTGTACTTCGGCTGACGGGGAACTATGGCTACACCTTC. The chain links TRBV29-1 to TRBJ1-2; D is unresolved. V lost 4 bases and J 2 bases, leaving 17 bases between the germline ends. The CDR3 totals 15 residues. Looked up from germline, CDR1 is SQVTM and CDR2 is ANQGSEA. The variable domain in full, completed from reference TRBV29-1 and TRBJ1-2, reads SAVISQKPSRDICQRGTSLTIQCQVDSQVTMMFWYRQQPGQSLTLIATANQGSEATYESGFVIDKFPISRPNLTFSTLTVSNMSPEDSSIYLCSVVLRLTGNYGYTFGSGTRLTVV.

The chain has TRBV10-2 and TRBJ2-6; D ambiguous. The CDR3 is made up of 14 amino acids. CDR1 WSHSY and CDR2 SAAADI come from the germline V gene. V lost 8 bases, J lost 0 bases, and 8 bases lay in between. The CDR3 is CASGKSSGANVLTF. The CDR3 nucleotides are TGCGCCAGCGGAAAAAGCTCTGGGGCCAACGTCCTGACTTTC.

The gene calls are TRBV5-1 and TRBJ2-4; 7 bases match TRBD1. V gave up 1 base and J gave up 6 bases; unmatched junction bases: 4. Germline assignment: CDR1 SGHRS and CDR2 YFSETQ. The CDR3 covers 14 residues. CDR3 amino acids: CASSLQGVRNIQYF. CDR3 DNA sequence: TGCGCCAGCAGCTTGCAGGGGGTGAGAAACATTCAGTACTTC. Supplemented by reference TRBV5-1 and TRBJ2-4, the full variable domain reads KAGVTQTPRYLIKTRGQQVTLSCSPISGHRSVSWYQQTPGQGLQFLFEYFSETQRNKGNFPGRFSGRQFSNSRSEMNVSTLELGDSALYLCASSLQGVRNIQYFGAGTRLSVL.

This chain connects TRBV28 to TRBJ2-5; unclear D gene. Trimming left V 2 bases short and J 1 base short, with 11 bases between. Germline V CDR1 and CDR2: MDHEN, SYDVKM. The CDR3 consists of 15 residues. The CDR3 is CASSLNRELQETQYF. In nucleotides, the CDR3 is TGTGCCAGCAGTTTAAACCGCGAACTCCAAGAGACCCAGTACTTC.

The chain joins TRBV7-6 to TRBJ2-5; TRBD1 matches at 12 bases. The CDR3 extends over 16 amino acids. V was pared by 3 bases and J by 5 bases, with 7 bases of the junction left unmatched. The V gene's germline CDR1 is SGHVS and CDR2 FNYEAQ. In DNA form, the CDR3 reads TGTGCCAGCAGCTTGAGGGGACAGGGGGCCCGGGAGACCCAGTACTTC. Encoded protein: CASSLRGQGARETQYF.